The rows below give T cell receptor beta chains drawn from one sample of a study of CD8 T cells in Susac syndrome. TCRdb reprocessed the immunoSEQ multiplex PCR reads via MiXCR and lists one record per CDR3 protein. The sample contains about 120,000 distinct CDR3 sequences, roughly 95% of which appear only once. The sequenced sample consisted of CD4+ T cells from PBMCs. Receptors were obtained from a human donor with Susac syndrome. Both conserved end residues are part of each CDR3. The D gene is left open where the match is weak. Size is omitted from some rows. Given values are once, few, many or a class for expanded clones.

j_gene,d_gene,v_gene,abundance,CDR3aa,CDR3nt
TRBJ1-2,NA,TRBV19,once,CASSPTGPYGYTF,TGTGCCAGTAGTCCTACAGGTCCCTATGGCTACACCTTC
TRBJ2-5,TRBD1,TRBV6-5,once,CASSFRGTGGETQYF,TGTGCCAGCAGTTTCCGGGGGACAGGGGGGGAGACCCAGTACTTC
TRBJ2-1,TRBD2,TRBV29-1,NA,CSVEGTSGGGSYNEQFF,TGCAGCGTTGAAGGGACTAGCGGGGGGGGCTCCTACAATGAGCAGTTCTTC
TRBJ1-2,NA,TRBV3-1,NA,CASSQDNGYGYTF,TGTGCCAGCAGCCAAGATAACGGCTATGGCTACACCTTC
TRBJ1-2,NA,TRBV2,NA,CASSEALRRGYGYTF,TGTGCCAGCAGTGAAGCGCTTCGTCGGGGGTATGGCTACACCTTC
TRBJ1-2,NA,TRBV7-6,NA,CASSPRGPNYGYTF,TGTGCCAGCAGCCCACGGGGCCCTAACTATGGCTACACCTTC
TRBJ2-5,TRBD2,TRBV7-9,NA,CASSLGGSRAGTQYF,TGTGCCAGCAGCTTAGGCGGGAGCCGGGCTGGGACCCAGTACTTC
TRBJ2-4,TRBD2,TRBV12-3/TRBV12-4,NA,CASSLDLAGGLAKNIQYF,TGTGCCAGCAGCCTCGACCTAGCGGGAGGACTTGCCAAAAACATTCAGTACTTC
TRBJ1-2,TRBD1,TRBV6-1,NA,CASSETGGRYGYTF,TGTGCCAGCAGCGAAACAGGGGGACGGTATGGCTACACCTTC
TRBJ2-5,NA,TRBV20-1,NA,CSAYREETQYF,TGCAGTGCCTACAGGGAAGAGACCCAGTACTTC
TRBJ2-7,NA,TRBV15,NA,CATSSLDREDYEQYF,TGTGCCACCAGCAGCCTAGACAGGGAGGACTACGAGCAGTACTTC
TRBJ2-7,NA,TRBV20-1,NA,CSASSRQDYEQYF,TGCAGTGCTAGTTCCCGACAGGACTACGAGCAGTACTTC
TRBJ2-1,TRBD2,TRBV29-1,NA,CSVGLAGYNEQFF,TGCAGCGTTGGACTAGCGGGCTACAATGAGCAGTTCTTC
TRBJ2-7,TRBD2,TRBV5-1,once,CASSPYLAGGSYEQYF,TGCGCCAGCAGCCCATATCTAGCGGGAGGTTCCTACGAGCAGTACTTC
TRBJ1-1,NA,TRBV4-1,once,CASNSPGRITEAFF,TGCGCCAGCAATTCTCCCGGGCGGATCACTGAAGCTTTCTTT
TRBJ1-1,TRBD1,TRBV20-1,NA,CSGGTAMNTEAFF,TGCAGTGGTGGGACAGCCATGAACACTGAAGCTTTCTTT
TRBJ2-3,TRBD2,TRBV11-2,once,CASSLGPSGRYTQYF,TGTGCCAGCAGCTTAGGTCCTAGCGGGAGATATACGCAGTATTTT
TRBJ2-1,NA,TRBV29-1,NA,CSVVRSSYNEQFF,TGCAGCGTTGTCCGGAGCTCCTACAATGAGCAGTTCTTC
TRBJ1-2,NA,TRBV5-6,NA,CASSFYSGPEAGYTF,TGTGCCAGCAGCTTTTACAGCGGTCCGGAGGCTGGCTACACCTTC
TRBJ2-5,NA,TRBV20-1,NA,CSAVGSLQETQYF,TGCAGTGCTGTGGGAAGTTTACAAGAGACCCAGTACTTC
TRBJ2-5,NA,TRBV6-6,NA,CASSYSVWETQYF,TGTGCCAGCAGTTACTCCGTGTGGGAGACCCAGTACTTC
TRBJ1-2,NA,TRBV4-2,NA,CASSQKGRQDGYTF,TGTGCCAGCAGCCAGAAGGGGAGGCAGGATGGCTACACCTTC
TRBJ2-2,TRBD2,TRBV3-1,NA,CASSPWTSGSTGELFF,TGTGCCAGCAGCCCTTGGACTAGCGGGAGCACCGGGGAGCTGTTTTTT
TRBJ2-5,NA,TRBV20-1,NA,CSARVGGPETQYF,TGCAGTGCTAGAGTTGGGGGGCCGGAGACCCAGTACTTC
TRBJ2-7,TRBD2,TRBV5-1,NA,CASSERTSGTYEQYF,TGCGCCAGCAGCGAACGGACTAGCGGGACCTACGAGCAGTACTTC
TRBJ2-2,NA,TRBV29-1,NA,CSANIDITGELFF,TGCAGCGCTAATATCGACATCACCGGGGAGCTGTTTTTT
TRBJ2-7,TRBD2,TRBV20-1,NA,CSAPGREGYEQYF,TGCAGTGCTCCGGGGAGGGAGGGGTACGAGCAGTACTTC
TRBJ1-4,NA,TRBV2,NA,CASHPRTREDEKLFF,TGTGCCAGTCACCCCCGGACCCGCGAGGATGAAAAACTGTTTTTT
TRBJ2-1,NA,TRBV12-3/TRBV12-4,NA,CASSLSAGRSYNEQFF,TGTGCCAGCAGTTTATCGGCTGGGCGCTCCTACAATGAGCAGTTCTTC
TRBJ2-4,NA,TRBV3-1,NA,CASSFLEQSIQYF,TGTGCCAGCAGCTTTTTGGAGCAGAGCATTCAGTACTTC
TRBJ1-2,NA,TRBV30,NA,CAWSLSYGYTF,TGTGCCTGGAGTCTATCGTATGGCTACACCTTC
TRBJ1-1,NA,TRBV20-1,NA,CSARVQGMNTEAFF,TGCAGTGCTAGAGTACAGGGCATGAACACTGAAGCTTTCTTT
TRBJ2-7,NA,TRBV27,NA,CASGEVVSGSYEQYF,TGTGCCAGCGGCGAGGTCGTCTCGGGCTCCTACGAGCAGTACTTC
TRBJ1-5,NA,TRBV6-6,NA,CASSYSSGKGQPQHF,TGTGCCAGCAGTTACTCTTCAGGTAAAGGCCAGCCCCAGCATTTT
TRBJ2-5,TRBD1,TRBV5-1,once,CASSPGQVQETQYF,TGCGCCAGCAGCCCAGGACAGGTCCAAGAGACCCAGTACTTC
TRBJ1-2,NA,TRBV7-9,NA,CASTPTTGNYGYTF,TGTGCCAGCACCCCAACGACAGGAAACTATGGCTACACCTTC
TRBJ2-1,TRBD2,TRBV30,NA,CAWRAGTSRYNEQFF,TGTGCCTGGAGGGCGGGGACTAGTCGGTACAATGAGCAGTTCTTC
TRBJ1-5,NA,TRBV28,NA,CASSSRPRNQPQHF,TGTGCCAGCAGTTCCCGACCGCGCAATCAGCCCCAGCATTTT
TRBJ2-7,NA,TRBV24-1,once,CATSDLPDSTRSF,TGTGCCACCAGTGATTTGCCAGACAGTACTAGGAGCTTC
TRBJ2-3,TRBD2,TRBV20-1,once,CSALSGRAPDTQYF,TGCAGTGCACTGAGCGGGAGAGCCCCAGATACGCAGTATTTT
TRBJ2-2,NA,TRBV29-1,once,CSVSSQTNTGELFF,TGCAGCGTTTCGAGCCAGACGAACACCGGGGAGCTGTTTTTT
TRBJ2-2,TRBD1,TRBV2,NA,CASSADRVSTGELFF,TGTGCCAGCAGCGCCGACAGGGTGTCCACCGGGGAGCTGTTTTTT
TRBJ1-4,NA,TRBV5-1,NA,CASSLAGGTNNEKLFF,TGCGCCAGCAGCTTGGCCGGAGGGACAAATAATGAAAAACTGTTTTTT
TRBJ2-1,NA,TRBV12-3/TRBV12-4,NA,CASSRGGGPYEQFF,TGTGCCAGCTCCAGAGGGGGAGGGCCCTATGAGCAGTTCTTC
TRBJ1-2,NA,TRBV30,NA,CAWGAYGYTF,TGTGCCTGGGGCGCGTATGGCTACACCTTC
TRBJ2-3,TRBD1,TRBV29-1,NA,CSVGTGGVVDTQYF,TGCAGCGTTGGGACAGGGGGAGTTGTGGATACGCAGTATTTT
TRBJ2-3,NA,TRBV14,once,CASSQRQIFLGTDTQYF,TGTGCCAGCAGCCAGCGACAGATCTTCCTGGGCACAGATACGCAGTATTTT
TRBJ1-2,NA,TRBV12-3/TRBV12-4,NA,CASSPHSGNGYTF,TGTGCCAGCAGTCCTCACTCGGGCAATGGCTACACCTTC
TRBJ2-5,TRBD1,TRBV5-6,NA,CASGTGTEETQYF,TGTGCCAGCGGGACAGGGACCGAAGAGACCCAGTACTTC